Included here is one T cell receptor beta chain sequence, with context. The junction departs from the called germline gene at one end, perhaps through a read error. This entry is derived from a study of T cells in Graves' hyperthyroidism and ophthalmopathy. Study background: Specimen type is peripheral blood, collected at initial diagnosis prior to any treatment.

Stable hyperthyroidism: no ophthalmopathy progression over 18 months of follow-up. In patients aged 18 to 65, hyperthyroidism was newly diagnosed, with duration under 2 months. Lactation, pregnancy, other autoimmune disease or uncontrolled infection excluded patients. This CDR3 comprises 14 residues. CDR1 LNHDA and CDR2 SQIVND come from the germline V gene (reference sequence). Amplified regions were TCR beta CDR3 sequences from RNA transcripts. HTBI primers were the set used in a first-round RT-PCR of the TCR CDR3. One entry per CDR3 protein results from TCRdb running MiXCR on the multiplex PCR reads. The sample shows more than 150,000 distinct CDR3 sequences, about a sixth of them seen only once.

The sequenced material came from blood. The rearrangement joins TRBV19 to TRBJ1-1; D unclear. This clonotype was obtained from a woman between 45 and 60 years old with Graves' hyperthyroidism. This chain's CDR3 is CTSSLILLNTEAFF. CDR3 bases: TGTACCAGTAGTCTGATCCTTCTGAACACTGAAGCTTTCTTT.